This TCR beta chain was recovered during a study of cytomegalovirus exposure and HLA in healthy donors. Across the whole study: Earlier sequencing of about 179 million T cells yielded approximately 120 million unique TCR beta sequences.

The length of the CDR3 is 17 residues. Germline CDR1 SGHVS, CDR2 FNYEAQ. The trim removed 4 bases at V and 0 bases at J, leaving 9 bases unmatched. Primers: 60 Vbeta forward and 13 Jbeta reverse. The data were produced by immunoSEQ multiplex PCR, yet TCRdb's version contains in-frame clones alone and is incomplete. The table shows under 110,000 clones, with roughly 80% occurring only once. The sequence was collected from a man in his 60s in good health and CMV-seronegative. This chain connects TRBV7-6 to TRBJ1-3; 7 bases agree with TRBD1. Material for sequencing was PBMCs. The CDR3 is CASSSSNRGGSGNTIYF. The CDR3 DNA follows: TGTGCCAGCAGCTCATCAAACAGGGGAGGCTCTGGAAACACCATATATTTT.